This T cell receptor (beta chain) was retrieved from a study of shared clonotypes between healthy human individuals. Per germline, CDR1 MNHNS and CDR2 SASEGT. V gave up 2 bases and J gave up 1 base, with 12 bases separating them. The CDR3 covers 16 residues. Clones were sequenced by immunoSEQ multiplex PCR, and TCRdb holds only the in-frame ones, with some missing. Of roughly 2.5 million clones in the sample, more than 80% are singletons; the top ten hold around 0.14%. Only one count was recorded for this clone. Specimen: naive CD4+ T cells sorted from blood. Subset in this sample: CD45RA+ positively selected. The receptor was isolated from a man aged 18-30 years in good health. The chain uses TRBV6-1 and TRBJ2-1, with D possibly being TRBD1 or TRBD2 (5 bases each). The CDR3 protein is CASSEWDELSYNEQFF. The CDR3 DNA sequence: TGTGCCAGCAGTGAATGGGACGAACTGTCCTACAATGAGCAGTTCTTC.